This T cell receptor (beta chain) comes out of a study of blood T cell repertoires in COVID-19. Study context: Acute-phase and convalescent COVID-19 samples originated in the United States, Italy and Spain. From T cells, B-cell-depleted T cells, or PBMCs came the material, which was cDNA or gDNA.

Original data processing: Nucleated cell number was recorded as an estimate derived from reference gene primer amplification. Sequenced by immunoSEQ multiplex PCR; TCRdb stores in-frame clones only, minus some. For V, J and clone size, that table is used; D and trimming come from the DNA. The table includes about 78,000 clones, 87% detected once. The receptor's source is a woman older than 75 with active or convalescent COVID-19. Sequencing input: peripheral blood.

The CDR3 loop is CASSITGTVEAFF. The CDR3 coding sequence is TGTGCCAGCAGCATTACCGGGACAGTAGAAGCTTTCTTT. The rearrangement joins TRBV6-5 to TRBJ1-1, with 7 bases identical to TRBD1. The CDR3 length is 13 residues. Germline V CDR1 and CDR2: MNHEY, SVGAGI. V lost 6 bases, J lost 8 bases, and 9 bases stayed unmatched.